The 23 T cell receptor beta chains listed next were all sequenced from one sample in a study of blood T cell repertoires in COVID-19 (dated by TCRdb to 2018 to 2021). Libraries were constructed by the immunoSEQ multiplex PCR assay. TCRdb limited this immuneACCESS table to in-frame rearrangements with V and J called. A share of clones is missing; checked studies link under half to unresolved V genes, and the rest is unexplained. The sample table records about 240,000 clones; roughly four fifths of these occur just once. Roughly 2% of the sample goes to the ten largest clones. Sequenced: peripheral blood. The receptors stem from a young man who had recovered from COVID-19.

The chain couples TRBV11-1 to TRBJ2-1; TRBD1 matches 7 bases. The germline V gene encodes CDR1 SGHAT and CDR2 FQDESV (reference sequence). V lost 5 bases to trimming and J lost 4 bases; unmatched junction nucleotides: 8. There are 15 residues in the CDR3. The chain's CDR3 is CASSPTRQGYNEQFF. CDR3 in DNA: TGTGCCAGCAGCCCGACCCGACAGGGTTACAATGAGCAGTTCTTC.

The chain carries TRBV2 and TRBJ2-2; D possibly corresponds to TRBD1 (6 bases). CDR1 SNHLY and CDR2 FYNNEI come from the germline V gene. The CDR3 contains 14 residues. Trimming stripped 11 bases from V and 3 bases from J, with 16 bases between. The CDR3 nucleotides read TGTGCCGGGACAACGGTTCCGGACACCGGGGAGCTGTTTTTT. Translating gives CAGTTVPDTGELFF.

DNA of the CDR3: TGCAGCGTTGGGGGAGGGAGCGGCTACACCTTC. Its translation is CSVGGGSGYTF. V gene TRBV29-1 combines with J gene TRBJ1-2; D ambiguous. The ends were cut back, 4 bases at V and 8 bases at J, with 11 bases in the middle. This CDR3 is 11 amino acids long. Germline CDR1 reads SQVTM; CDR2 reads ANQGSEA. Full variable domain (outside the CDR3, taken from reference TRBV29-1 and TRBJ1-2): SAVISQKPSRDICQRGTSLTIQCQVDSQVTMMFWYRQQPGQSLTLIATANQGSEATYESGFVIDKFPISRPNLTFSTLTVSNMSPEDSSIYLCSVGGGSGYTFGSGTRLTVV.

Concerning this clone: The sample holds other DNA sequences that translate to the same CDR3. This rearrangement joins TRBV19 to TRBJ1-1; no clear D gene. In germline, CDR1 is LNHDA, CDR2 SQIVND (reference sequence). CDR3 size: 15 residues. V lost 1 base and J lost 1, with 10 bases in between. The CDR3, as DNA: TGTGCCAGTAGTATAGTTCGGGAAAGGAACACTGAAGCTTTCTTT. It translates to CASSIVRERNTEAFF.

This sequence joins TRBV29-1 and TRBJ2-3, with 8 nucleotides matching TRBD1. The CDR3 runs to 13 residues. The J segment lost 3 bases and the V segment lost 3 bases, leaving 2 bases of the junction unmatched. The germline V gene has CDR1 SQVTM and CDR2 ANQGSEA. The CDR3 reads CSVDYRGTDTQYF. CDR3 DNA sequence: TGCAGCGTTGATTACAGGGGGACAGATACGCAGTATTTT.

The chain links TRBV5-1 to TRBJ1-4; weak D call: TRBD1 (5 bases). This CDR3 spans 14 amino acids. V lost 5 bases and J lost 4, with 12 bases in between. Germline assignment: CDR1 SGHRS and CDR2 YFSETQ. CDR3 DNA sequence: TGCGCCAGCAGTCCTGACAGCAATAATGAAAAACTGTTTTTT. Its protein product is CASSPDSNNEKLFF.

The chain joins TRBV4-1 to TRBJ2-1; D not certain. Germline values: CDR1 MGHRA, CDR2 YSYEKL. V lost 4 bases and J lost 5, with 12 bases in between. This CDR3 contains 14 residues. This CDR3 reads CASSPQKGDNEQFF. DNA for the CDR3: TGCGCCAGCAGCCCTCAGAAAGGAGACAATGAGCAGTTCTTC.

Turning to this clone: The same CDR3 is also encoded by other DNA sequences in this sample. The chain employs TRBV12-3 or TRBV12-4 and TRBJ1-3; no clear D gene. This CDR3 contains 12 residues. V lost 5 bases to trimming and J lost 0 bases, with 2 bases between them. CDR3 in DNA: TGTGCCAGCAGTCTCTCTGGAAACACCATATATTTT. Protein product: CASSLSGNTIYF.

The CDR3 spells CASSQDSGTGELFF. The CDR3, as DNA: TGCGCCAGCAGCCAAGATTCGGGCACCGGGGAGCTGTTTTTT. The V call is TRBV4-1, the J call TRBJ2-2; D call uncertain. This CDR3 spans 14 amino acids. Germline-derived CDR1 and CDR2 are MGHRA and YSYEKL. V lost 0 bases and J 4 bases, leaving 6 bases between the germline ends.

This CDR3 is CASSPGQGGDTQYF. The CDR3 DNA follows: TGTGCCAGCAGCCCCGGGCAGGGTGGCGATACGCAGTATTTT. V gene TRBV5-4 combines with J gene TRBJ2-3; D possibly corresponds to TRBD1 (5 bases). V dropped 4 bases and J dropped 6 bases, with 15 bases sitting between them. The germline gives CDR1 SGHNT, CDR2 YYREEE (reference sequence). The CDR3 loop spans 14 amino acids. Full variable domain (rest looked up from reference TRBV5-4 and TRBJ2-3): ETGVTQSPTHLIKTRGQQVTLRCSSQSGHNTVSWYQQALGQGPQFIFQYYREEENGRGNFPPRFSGLQFPNYSSELNVNALELDDSALYLCASSPGQGGDTQYFGPGTRLTVL.

V usage is TRBV7-8 and J usage is TRBJ2-1; TRBD2 matches at 9 bases. The CDR3 has 17 residues. Germline assignment: CDR1 SGHVS and CDR2 FQNEAQ. Losses at the gene ends were 0 bases for V and 7 bases for J; bases not matched to a gene: 10. The CDR3 nucleotides are TGTGCCAGCAGCTTAGCGCGGGGGCGGGGGGGCCAAAATGAGCAGTTCTTC. The encoded protein is CASSLARGRGGQNEQFF.

The rearrangement links TRBV14 to TRBJ2-5; D ambiguous. V was pared by 0 bases and J by 4 bases, with 12 bases between. The CDR3 extends over 15 amino acids. From germline, CDR1 is SGHDN and CDR2 FVKESK. Here the CDR3 DNA reads TGTGCCAGCAGCCAAGAGAAACTGAATAGAGAGACCCAGTACTTC. This gives the protein CASSQEKLNRETQYF.

J is TRBJ2-3 and V is TRBV7-2, with D tentatively TRBD2 (5 bases). CDR3 length: 12 amino acids. In germline, CDR1 is SGHTA, CDR2 FQGNSA. The V gene lost 1 base and the J gene lost 7 bases, with 6 bases spanning the gap. The CDR3 coding sequence is TGTGCCAGCAGCTTAGGACTAAATACGCAGTATTTT. This codes for CASSLGLNTQYF.

This chain links TRBV5-1 with TRBJ1-2; D unresolved. Per the germline V gene, CDR1 is SGHRS and CDR2 is YFSETQ. Trimming shortened V by 0 bases and J by 2 bases, and 8 bases separated the two germline ends. The CDR3 totals 14 residues. CDR3 residues: CASSLVTGNYGYTF. Here the CDR3 DNA reads TGCGCCAGCAGCTTGGTAACCGGGAACTATGGCTACACCTTC.

To note about this clone: This CDR3 is also generated by other DNA sequences in the sample. The chain is built from TRBV12-3 or TRBV12-4 and TRBJ1-5; D unclear. This CDR3 is 13 amino acids long. Trimming left V 3 bases short and J 1 base short, with 4 bases between. In nucleotides, the CDR3 is TGTGCCAGCAGTTTGCGAAGCAATCAGCCCCAGCATTTT. Its protein is CASSLRSNQPQHF.

This chain uses TRBV5-1 with TRBJ1-3; TRBD1 might be the D (6 bases). The CDR3 extends over 14 amino acids. Deletions cut 4 bases from V and 0 bases from J, with 8 bases between. Looked up from germline, CDR1 is SGHRS and CDR2 is YFSETQ. CDR3 bases: TGCGCCAGCAGCACAGGGAACTCTGGAAACACCATATATTTT. Amino acid sequence: CASSTGNSGNTIYF.

This clone was counted a few times. The rearrangement uses TRBV18 and TRBJ1-2; no firm D call. Per germline, CDR1 KGHSH and CDR2 LQKENI. The CDR3 has 14 amino acids. Trimming left V 6 bases short and J 0 bases short, with 11 bases between. The CDR3 loop reads CASSPSDANYGYTF. The CDR3, as DNA: TGTGCCAGCTCGCCTAGCGACGCTAACTATGGCTACACCTTC. Looking up the rest from reference TRBV18 and TRBJ1-2 gives the full variable domain: NAGVMQNPRHLVRRRGQEARLRCSPMKGHSHVYWYRQLPEEGLKFMVYLQKENIIDESGMPKERFSAEFPKEGPSILRIQQVVRGDSAAYFCASSPSDANYGYTFGSGTRLTVV.

This sequence joins TRBV12-3 or TRBV12-4 and TRBJ2-4; weak D call: TRBD1 (6 bases). The V end lost 3 bases, the J end lost 10 bases, and 13 bases lay between the germline ends. The CDR3 totals 13 residues. In DNA, the CDR3 is TGTGCCAGCAGTTTCGAGAGGGGGAATATTCAGTACTTC. Its protein is CASSFERGNIQYF.

The V call is TRBV2, the J call TRBJ2-1; TRBD1 matches 7 bases. Germline-derived CDR1 and CDR2 are SNHLY and FYNNEI. The CDR3 has 13 residues. J gave up 7 bases and V 4 bases, and 4 bases lay outside the gene matches. The CDR3 DNA is TGTGCCAGCAGTGCAGACAGGGAGAATGAGCAGTTCTTC. This encodes CASSADRENEQFF.

The V call is TRBV7-2, the J call TRBJ1-4; D is possibly TRBD1 (5 bases). Germline CDR1 is SGHTA and CDR2 is FQGNSA. This CDR3 region has 14 residues. Trimming cost V 4 bases and J 8 bases, with 14 bases left between them. CDR3 region: CASSWGVVGEKLFF. CDR3 nucleotides: TGTGCCAGCAGCTGGGGGGTGGTTGGAGAAAAACTGTTTTTT.

The chain couples TRBV9 to TRBJ2-2; D gene ambiguous. Trimming left V 4 bases short and J 4 bases short, with 8 bases between. Per germline, CDR1 SGDLS and CDR2 YYNGEE. The CDR3 runs to 13 residues. Here the CDR3 reads CASSSRSTGELFF. The CDR3 nucleotides read TGTGCCAGCAGCTCACGGAGCACCGGGGAGCTGTTTTTT.

J is TRBJ2-3 and V is TRBV9; D possibly corresponds to TRBD2 (6 bases). The CDR3 sequence is 14 residues long. V was pared by 3 bases and J by 2 bases, with 10 bases between. Looked up from germline, CDR1 is SGDLS and CDR2 is YYNGEE. CDR3 DNA sequence: TGTGCCAGCAGCGCGGGACTCTACACAGATACGCAGTATTTT. Protein sequence: CASSAGLYTDTQYF.

This chain links TRBV7-9 with TRBJ2-7; D gene ambiguous. CDR3 length equals 12 residues. Per germline, CDR1 SEHNR and CDR2 FQNEAQ (reference sequence). Trimming took 3 bases from V and 7 from J, leaving 10 bases between them. This chain's CDR3 is CASSFLDTEQYF. CDR3 sequence (DNA): TGTGCCAGCAGCTTTCTTGACACGGAGCAGTACTTC.